These 26 T cell receptor beta chains came from one sample sequenced in a study of T cell responses to AZD1222 COVID-19 vaccine. Produced via immunoSEQ multiplex PCR; TCRdb's table is partial and in-frame only. Of approximately 90,000 clones in the sample, 80% to 90% are singletons; the top ten hold around 17%. The sample consisted of peripheral blood, taken on day 0 of AZD1222 vaccination. These receptors all stem from an adult in good health.

The V gene is TRBV5-4, the J gene TRBJ1-1; 8 nucleotides align to TRBD1. Germline CDR1 and CDR2: SGHNT and YYREEE (reference sequence). This CDR3 region has 14 residues. J was trimmed by 6 bases and V by 0 bases; bases with no gene match: 4. This CDR3 is CASSLGDRRSEAFF. The CDR3 region has the DNA TGTGCCAGCAGCTTGGGGGACAGGAGGTCTGAAGCTTTCTTT.

V usage is TRBV27 and J usage is TRBJ1-1; the D is unclear. The length of the CDR3 is 15 residues. Germline CDR1 reads MNHEY; CDR2 reads SMNVEV (reference sequence). V was shortened by 6 bases and J by 1 base, with 15 bases between the two germline ends. CDR3 nucleotide sequence: TGTGCCAGCAGAAAAGGGTTCTATCCGAACACTGAAGCTTTCTTT. Protein product: CASRKGFYPNTEAFF.

The genes are TRBV5-8 and TRBJ1-5; D gene ambiguous. The CDR3 consists of 13 residues. CDR1 and CDR2 (germline): SGHTS, YDEGEE. V lost 4 bases, J lost 5 bases, and 10 bases lay in between. The CDR3 bases are TGTGCCAGCAGCCTCGGGCCCCATCAGCCCCAGCATTTT. Its protein product is CASSLGPHQPQHF.

The chain couples TRBV7-9 to TRBJ1-2; 9 bases line up with TRBD1. V lost 5 bases, J lost 2 bases, and 6 bases stayed unmatched. The CDR3 covers 15 residues. The germline CDR1 and CDR2 sequences are SEHNR and FQNEAQ (reference sequence). The CDR3, as DNA: TGTGCCAGCAGCGGGGGCGGGACAGGGAACTATGGCTACACCTTC. Its translation: CASSGGGTGNYGYTF.

The chain joins TRBV7-9 to TRBJ2-2; 9 bases line up with TRBD2. With 5 bases clipped from V and 4 bases from J, the junction kept 5 bases outside the gene matches. CDR1 and CDR2 (germline): SEHNR, FQNEAQ (reference sequence). There are 15 residues in the CDR3. The CDR3 sequence: CASSLQAGGTGELFF. The CDR3 DNA is TGTGCCAGCAGCCTTCAAGCGGGAGGCACCGGGGAGCTGTTTTTT.

The chain has TRBV6-5 and TRBJ2-1; D may be TRBD1 (6 bases). The V gene lost 0 bases and the J gene lost 0 bases, with 9 bases spanning the gap. Per the germline V gene, CDR1 is MNHEY and CDR2 is SVGAGI. This CDR3 has 16 amino acids. CDR3 in DNA: TGTGCCAGCAGTTACTCGAGAGGGGGCTCCTACAATGAGCAGTTCTTC. Translating it yields CASSYSRGGSYNEQFF.

The V and J genes are TRBV4-2 and TRBJ1-4, with D possibly being TRBD1 (6 bases). This CDR3 comprises 19 residues. Trimming cost V 1 base and J 8 bases, with 26 bases left between them. The germline gives CDR1 LGHNA, CDR2 YNFKEQ. CDR3 nucleotide sequence: TGTGCCAGCAGCCAAGGACCGACTGGATATTACAGGGTCGGGGAAAAACTGTTTTTT. The encoded protein is CASSQGPTGYYRVGEKLFF.

The chain couples TRBV5-1 to TRBJ2-7; 7 nucleotides line up with TRBD1. Germline V gene data show CDR1 as SGHRS and CDR2 as YFSETQ. The J segment lost 3 bases and the V segment lost 0 bases, leaving 6 bases of the junction unmatched. The length of the CDR3 is 15 residues. CDR3 in amino acids: CASSLVAGGRYEQYF. The CDR3 DNA sequence: TGCGCCAGCAGCTTGGTGGCAGGGGGTCGCTACGAGCAGTACTTC.

The chain carries TRBV5-1 and TRBJ2-1; 13 bases align to TRBD2. The germline V gene has CDR1 SGHRS and CDR2 YFSETQ. Trimming at V came to 2 bases and at J to 0 bases, leaving 11 bases not matched to a gene. The CDR3 sequence is 20 residues long. CDR3 in amino acids: CASSFPTSGRMASSYNEQFF. The CDR3 region has the DNA TGCGCCAGCAGCTTCCCGACTAGCGGGAGGATGGCGAGCTCCTACAATGAGCAGTTCTTC.

This chain joins TRBV7-9 and TRBJ2-6, with D tentatively TRBD1 or TRBD2 (5 bases each). The germline V gene encodes CDR1 SEHNR and CDR2 FQNEAQ (reference sequence). The CDR3 totals 17 residues. Trimming removed 10 bases at V and 2 bases at J, with 21 bases between. DNA of the CDR3: TGTGCCACTACGACCGGGGCGGCCACCCCTGGGGCCAACGTCCTGACTTTC. This sequence encodes CATTTGAATPGANVLTF.

The J gene is TRBJ1-5, the V gene TRBV5-6, with D possibly TRBD1 on 5 matching bases. CDR1 and CDR2 (germline): SGHDT, YYEEEE. V lost 4 bases to trimming and J lost 2 bases, with 13 bases between them. The CDR3 consists of 15 residues. The CDR3 DNA sequence: TGTGCCAGCAGCACAGGAGGGGTAGGCAATCAGCCCCAGCATTTT. This gives the protein CASSTGGVGNQPQHF.

The chain carries TRBV11-2 and TRBJ1-1; D remains ambiguous. The CDR3 extends over 14 amino acids. CDR1 is SGHAT, CDR2 FQNNGV, per germline. V lost 11 bases to trimming and J lost 3 bases, with 19 bases between them. CDR3 sequence (DNA): TGTGCCGCCGCTGAGAGGAAAAGTCACACTGAAGCTTTCTTT. As protein: CAAAERKSHTEAFF.

V gene TRBV19 combines with J gene TRBJ1-2, with D possibly matching TRBD1 (6 bases). The CDR3 sequence is 13 residues long. Per germline, CDR1 LNHDA and CDR2 SQIVND (reference sequence). Trimming pared 5 bases from V and 1 base from J, leaving 8 bases between. CDR3 nucleotides: TGTGCCAGTAGTTCGGACAGTAACTATGGCTACACCTTC. Translation gives CASSSDSNYGYTF.

V and J are TRBV28 and TRBJ2-2; 7 bases are a match to TRBD1. CDR1 is MDHEN, CDR2 SYDVKM, per germline. The CDR3 runs to 17 residues. After removal of 4 bases from V and 1 base from J, the junction contained 9 bases not matched to a gene. DNA of the CDR3: TGTGCCAGCAGTTCCCTCCGGGACAGAGAGAACACCGGGGAGCTGTTTTTT. Its protein product is CASSSLRDRENTGELFF.

V is TRBV7-2 and J is TRBJ2-6; 10 bases map to TRBD1. CDR1 is SGHTA and CDR2 is FQGNSA in the germline V gene. There are 17 residues in the CDR3. J gave up 4 bases and V 1 base, and 4 bases lay outside the gene matches. This CDR3 reads CASSLGGTGEGANVLTF. The CDR3 nucleotides are TGTGCCAGCAGCTTAGGGGGGACAGGGGAAGGGGCCAACGTCCTGACTTTC.

The chain recombines TRBV5-6 with TRBJ1-2; a possible D gene is TRBD1 (5 bases). The CDR3 consists of 14 residues. Germline-derived CDR1 and CDR2 are SGHDT and YYEEEE. V lost 1 base and J lost 9, with 16 bases in between. CDR3 DNA: TGTGCCAGCAGCTTGATACAGGAGATTCTCCGCTACACCTTC. Its translation is CASSLIQEILRYTF.

The sample holds one count of this clone. The chain uses TRBV7-3 and TRBJ2-3, with D possibly being TRBD1 (6 bases). The V end lost 2 bases, the J end lost 6 bases, and 12 bases lay between the germline ends. This CDR3 spans 14 amino acids. The germline V gene encodes CDR1 SGHTA and CDR2 FQGTGA. CDR3 loop: CASSLARGQDTQYF. The CDR3 coding sequence is TGTGCCAGCAGCTTAGCCAGGGGCCAGGATACGCAGTATTTT.

This rearrangement joins TRBV13 to TRBJ1-5; 10 positions agree with TRBD1. Germline-derived CDR1 and CDR2 are PRHDT and FYEKMQ (reference sequence). Germline trimming cut 4 bases from V and 10 bases from J; bases unmatched to any gene: 4. The CDR3 loop spans 13 amino acids. The DNA of the CDR3 is TGTGCCAGCAGCTGGGACAGGGGTAAACCCCAGCATTTT. Amino acid sequence: CASSWDRGKPQHF.

This CDR3 reads CASLKRDEKLFF. The DNA of the CDR3 is TGTGCCAGCCTGAAGAGGGATGAAAAACTGTTTTTT. This chain uses TRBV27 with TRBJ1-4; D ambiguous. This CDR3 region has 12 residues. The germline CDR1 and CDR2 sequences are MNHEY and SMNVEV (reference sequence). V was pared by 8 bases and J by 6 bases, with 10 bases between.

This rearrangement joins TRBV7-8 to TRBJ1-1; 9 bases are a match to TRBD1. The germline V gene has CDR1 SGHVS and CDR2 FQNEAQ. The CDR3 has 16 amino acids. Germline trimming cut 6 bases from V and 4 bases from J; bases unmatched to any gene: 12. The CDR3, as DNA: TGTGCCAGCAGAGGGGGACAGGGTACTTTTTCCACTGAAGCTTTCTTT. This encodes CASRGGQGTFSTEAFF.

The chain employs TRBV5-1 and TRBJ1-1; D uncertain. V gave up 5 bases and J gave up 1 base, with 9 bases separating them. The CDR3 totals 13 residues. CDR1 and CDR2 (germline): SGHRS, YFSETQ. DNA of the CDR3: TGCGCCAGCAGGAGAAATACGAACACTGAAGCTTTCTTT. It yields the protein CASRRNTNTEAFF.

J is TRBJ2-5 and V is TRBV5-1, with D maybe TRBD1 (6 bases). The germline V gene has CDR1 SGHRS and CDR2 YFSETQ. The CDR3 runs to 15 residues. V was cut by 0 bases and J by 1 base, with 10 bases left in between. As DNA, the CDR3 is TGCGCCAGCAGCTTGGCCACAGGGTTCCAAGAGACCCAGTACTTC. Protein sequence: CASSLATGFQETQYF. Full variable domain (outside the CDR3, taken from reference TRBV5-1 and TRBJ2-5): KAGVTQTPRYLIKTRGQQVTLSCSPISGHRSVSWYQQTPGQGLQFLFEYFSETQRNKGNFPGRFSGRQFSNSRSEMNVSTLELGDSALYLCASSLATGFQETQYFGPGTRLLVL.

The gene calls are TRBV20-1 and TRBJ2-5; D call uncertain. In germline, CDR1 is DFQATT, CDR2 SNEGSKA (reference sequence). The length of the CDR3 is 12 residues. Trimming stripped 3 bases from V and 6 bases from J, with 11 bases between. CDR3 sequence reads: CSASPLEKTQYF. CDR3 bases: TGCAGTGCTAGTCCCTTAGAGAAGACCCAGTACTTC.

The chain recombines TRBV14 with TRBJ2-3; possibly TRBD2 for D (5 bases). Per the germline V gene, CDR1 is SGHDN and CDR2 is FVKESK. Trimming left V 4 bases short and J 1 base short, with 12 bases between. This CDR3 region has 15 residues. CDR3 bases: TGTGCCAGCAGCCGTGGAGGCCTTGGCACAGATACGCAGTATTTT. Translated, it gives CASSRGGLGTDTQYF.

The chain employs TRBV30 and TRBJ1-5; the D gene is possibly TRBD1 (6 bases). Germline V gene lookup returns CDR1 GTSNPN and CDR2 SVGIG (reference sequence). This CDR3 comprises 15 residues. The ends were cut back, 0 bases at V and 1 base at J, with 10 bases in the middle. The CDR3 is CAWSVGTTSNQPQHF. The CDR3 nucleotides are TGTGCCTGGAGTGTTGGGACAACAAGCAATCAGCCCCAGCATTTT.

The J gene is TRBJ2-7, the V gene TRBV14; D may be TRBD1 (5 bases). The CDR3 loop spans 14 amino acids. Germline V lookup: CDR1 SGHDN, CDR2 FVKESK. V shed 3 bases and J shed 5 bases, with 14 bases lying between them. CDR3 coding DNA: TGTGCCAGCAGCCACCAGGGCCCAATCAACGAGCAGTACTTC. It yields the protein CASSHQGPINEQYF. Full variable domain (outside the CDR3, taken from reference TRBV14 and TRBJ2-7): EAGVTQFPSHSVIEKGQTVTLRCDPISGHDNLYWYRRVMGKEIKFLLHFVKESKQDESGMPNNRFLAERTGGTYSTLKVQPAELEDSGVYFCASSHQGPINEQYFGPGTRLTVT.